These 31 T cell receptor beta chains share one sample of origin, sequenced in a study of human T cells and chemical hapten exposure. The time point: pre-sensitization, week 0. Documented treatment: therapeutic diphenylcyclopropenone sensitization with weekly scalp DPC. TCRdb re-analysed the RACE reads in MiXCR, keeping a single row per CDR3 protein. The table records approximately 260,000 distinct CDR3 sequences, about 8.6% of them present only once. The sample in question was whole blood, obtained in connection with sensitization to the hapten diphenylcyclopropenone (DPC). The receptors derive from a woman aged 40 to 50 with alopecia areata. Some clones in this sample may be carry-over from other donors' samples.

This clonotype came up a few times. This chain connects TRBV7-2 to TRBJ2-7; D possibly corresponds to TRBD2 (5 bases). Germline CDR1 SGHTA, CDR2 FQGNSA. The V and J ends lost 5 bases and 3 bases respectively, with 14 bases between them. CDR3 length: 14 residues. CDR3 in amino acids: CASSPARERYEQYF. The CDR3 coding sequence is TGTGCCAGCAGCCCGGCGAGGGAGCGCTACGAGCAGTACTTC. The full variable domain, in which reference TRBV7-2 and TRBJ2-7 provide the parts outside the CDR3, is GAGVSQSPSNKVTEKGKDVELRCDPISGHTALYWYRQSLGQGLEFLIYFQGNSAPDKSGLPSDRFSAERTGGSVSTLTIQRTQQEDSAVYLCASSPARERYEQYFGPGTRLTVT.

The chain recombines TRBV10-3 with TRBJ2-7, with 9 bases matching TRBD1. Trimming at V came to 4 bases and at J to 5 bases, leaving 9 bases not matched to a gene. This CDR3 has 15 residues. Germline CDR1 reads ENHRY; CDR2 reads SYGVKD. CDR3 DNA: TGTGCCATCAGTGGACCGGGACAGGGTCCCCACGAGCAGTACTTC. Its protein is CAISGPGQGPHEQYF.

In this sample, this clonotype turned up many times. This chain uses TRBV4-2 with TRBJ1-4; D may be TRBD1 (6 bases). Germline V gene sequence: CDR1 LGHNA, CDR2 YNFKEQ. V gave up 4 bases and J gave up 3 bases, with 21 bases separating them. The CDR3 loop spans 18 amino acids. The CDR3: CASSLGGQGILSNEKLFF. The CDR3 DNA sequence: TGTGCCAGCAGCCTGGGCGGGCAGGGGATATTATCTAATGAAAAACTGTTTTTT.

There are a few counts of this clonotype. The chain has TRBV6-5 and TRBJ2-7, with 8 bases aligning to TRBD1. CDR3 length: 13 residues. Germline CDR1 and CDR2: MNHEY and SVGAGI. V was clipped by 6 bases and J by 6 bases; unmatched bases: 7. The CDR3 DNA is TGTGCCAGCAGGACAGGGGCGGGCTCCGAGCAGTACTTC. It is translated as CASRTGAGSEQYF.

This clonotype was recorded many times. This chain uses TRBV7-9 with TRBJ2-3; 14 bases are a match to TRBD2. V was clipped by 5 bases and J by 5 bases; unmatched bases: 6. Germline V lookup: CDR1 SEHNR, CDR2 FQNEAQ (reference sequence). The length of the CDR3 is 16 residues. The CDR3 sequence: CASSPGTSGSVDTQYF. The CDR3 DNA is TGTGCCAGCAGCCCGGGGACTAGCGGGAGTGTAGATACGCAGTATTTT.

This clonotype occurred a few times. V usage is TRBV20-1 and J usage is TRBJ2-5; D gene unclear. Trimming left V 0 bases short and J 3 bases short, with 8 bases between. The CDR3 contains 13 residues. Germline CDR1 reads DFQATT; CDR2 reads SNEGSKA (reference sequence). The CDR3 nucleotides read TGCAGTGCTAGAGACTCGAACAAAGAGACCCAGTACTTC. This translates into CSARDSNKETQYF.

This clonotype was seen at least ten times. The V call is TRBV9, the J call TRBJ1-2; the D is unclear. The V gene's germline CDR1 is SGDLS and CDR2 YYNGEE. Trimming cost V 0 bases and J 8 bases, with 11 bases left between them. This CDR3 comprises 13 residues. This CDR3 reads CASSVGELGGYTF. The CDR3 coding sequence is TGTGCCAGCAGCGTAGGTGAACTAGGGGGCTACACCTTC.

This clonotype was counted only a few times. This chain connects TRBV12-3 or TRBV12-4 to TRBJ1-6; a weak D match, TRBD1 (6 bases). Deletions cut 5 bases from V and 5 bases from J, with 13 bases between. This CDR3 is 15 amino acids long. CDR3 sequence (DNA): TGTGCCAGCAGTCTACAGGGTGCAAATAATTCACCCCTCCACTTT. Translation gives CASSLQGANNSPLHF.

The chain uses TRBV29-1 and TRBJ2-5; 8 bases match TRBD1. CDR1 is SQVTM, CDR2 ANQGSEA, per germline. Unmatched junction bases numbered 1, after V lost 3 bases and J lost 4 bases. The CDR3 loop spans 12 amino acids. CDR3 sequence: CSVDRGLETQYF. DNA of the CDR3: TGCAGCGTTGACAGGGGGCTAGAGACCCAGTACTTC.

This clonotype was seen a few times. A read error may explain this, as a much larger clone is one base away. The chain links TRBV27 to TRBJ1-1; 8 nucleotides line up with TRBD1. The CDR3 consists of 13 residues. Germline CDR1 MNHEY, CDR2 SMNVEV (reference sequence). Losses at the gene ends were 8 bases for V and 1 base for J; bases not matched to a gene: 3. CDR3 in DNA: TGTGCCAGCGGGGGGACAGGGAACACTGAAGCTTTCTTT. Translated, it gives CASGGTGNTEAFF.

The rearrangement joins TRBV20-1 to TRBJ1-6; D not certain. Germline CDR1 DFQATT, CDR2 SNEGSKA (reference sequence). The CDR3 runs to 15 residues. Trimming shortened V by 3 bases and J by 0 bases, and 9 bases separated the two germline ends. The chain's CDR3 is CSASYSSSYNSPLHF. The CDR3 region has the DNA TGCAGTGCTAGTTACAGCAGCTCCTATAATTCACCCCTCCACTTT.

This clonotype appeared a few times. CDR3 DNA: TGTGCCAGCAGCTTAATGGTTGGCACCGGGGAGCTGTTTTTT. It codes for CASSLMVGTGELFF. The chain links TRBV7-3 to TRBJ2-2; no reliable D call. This CDR3 comprises 14 residues. V dropped 1 base and J dropped 4 bases, with 7 bases sitting between them. Germline V gene lookup returns CDR1 SGHTA and CDR2 FQGTGA.

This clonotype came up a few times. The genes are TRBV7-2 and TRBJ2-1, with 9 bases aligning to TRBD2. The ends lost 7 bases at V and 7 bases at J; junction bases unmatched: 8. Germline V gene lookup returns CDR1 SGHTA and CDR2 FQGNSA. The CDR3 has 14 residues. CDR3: CASTRAGGGNEQFF. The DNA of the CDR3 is TGTGCCAGCACCCGAGCGGGAGGAGGTAATGAGCAGTTCTTC.

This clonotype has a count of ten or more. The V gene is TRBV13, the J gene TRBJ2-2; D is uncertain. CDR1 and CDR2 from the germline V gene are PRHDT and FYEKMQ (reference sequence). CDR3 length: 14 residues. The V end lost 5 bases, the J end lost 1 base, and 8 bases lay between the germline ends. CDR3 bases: TGTGCCAGCAGCAATAGCCGGAACACCGGGGAGCTGTTTTTT. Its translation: CASSNSRNTGELFF.

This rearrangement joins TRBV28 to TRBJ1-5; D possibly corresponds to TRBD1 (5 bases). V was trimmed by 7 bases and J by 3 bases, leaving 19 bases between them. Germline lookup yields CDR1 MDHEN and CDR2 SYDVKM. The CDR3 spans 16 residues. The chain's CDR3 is CASTHLPGTLNQPQHF. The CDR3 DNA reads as TGTGCCAGCACCCACCTGCCGGGGACCCTCAATCAGCCCCAGCATTTT.

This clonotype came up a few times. CDR3 DNA sequence: TGTGCCAGCAGCTTCGAGCGGGGGGGCTTTCAGCCCCAGCATTTT. Protein product: CASSFERGGFQPQHF. The J gene is TRBJ1-5, the V gene TRBV7-8; the D gene is possibly TRBD1 (6 bases). This CDR3 has 15 amino acids. Per germline, CDR1 SGHVS and CDR2 FQNEAQ. Trimming shortened V by 3 bases and J by 6 bases, and 15 bases separated the two germline ends.

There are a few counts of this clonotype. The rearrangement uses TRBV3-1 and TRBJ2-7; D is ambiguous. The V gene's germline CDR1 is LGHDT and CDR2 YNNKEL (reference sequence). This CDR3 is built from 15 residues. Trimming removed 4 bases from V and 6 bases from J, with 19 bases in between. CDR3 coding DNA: TGTGCCAGCAGCCTCGCAGGCCTCCCCTTCGGCGAGCAGTACTTC. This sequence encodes CASSLAGLPFGEQYF.

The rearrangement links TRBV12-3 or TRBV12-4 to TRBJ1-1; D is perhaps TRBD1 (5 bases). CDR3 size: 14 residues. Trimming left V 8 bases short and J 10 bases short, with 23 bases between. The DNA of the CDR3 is TGTGCCAGCTTTATTGGGGCGACGAATCGGGGAGCTTTCTTT. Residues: CASFIGATNRGAFF.

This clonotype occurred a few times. In DNA, the CDR3 is TGTGCCAGCAGTTATCGTGCCTGGGCAGGGGCTGGCTACACCTTC. Residues: CASSYRAWAGAGYTF. V gene TRBV28 combines with J gene TRBJ1-2; D perhaps matches TRBD1 (6 bases). The germline V gene has CDR1 MDHEN and CDR2 SYDVKM. This CDR3 is 15 amino acids long. With 4 bases removed from V and 7 bases from J, the gap between germline ends came to 19 bases.

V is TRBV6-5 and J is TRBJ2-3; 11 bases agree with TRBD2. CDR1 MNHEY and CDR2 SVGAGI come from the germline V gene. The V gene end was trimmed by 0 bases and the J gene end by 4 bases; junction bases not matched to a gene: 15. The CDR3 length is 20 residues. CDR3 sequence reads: CASSYSSGSGRAWSSDTQYF. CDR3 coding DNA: TGTGCCAGCAGTTACTCGTCGGGTAGCGGGAGGGCCTGGTCATCAGATACGCAGTATTTT.

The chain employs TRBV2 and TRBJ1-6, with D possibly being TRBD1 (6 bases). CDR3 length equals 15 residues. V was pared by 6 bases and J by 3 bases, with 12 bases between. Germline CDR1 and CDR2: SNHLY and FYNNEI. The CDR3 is CASRGRGGYNSPLHF. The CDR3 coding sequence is TGTGCCAGCAGGGGGAGAGGGGGCTATAATTCACCCCTCCACTTT.

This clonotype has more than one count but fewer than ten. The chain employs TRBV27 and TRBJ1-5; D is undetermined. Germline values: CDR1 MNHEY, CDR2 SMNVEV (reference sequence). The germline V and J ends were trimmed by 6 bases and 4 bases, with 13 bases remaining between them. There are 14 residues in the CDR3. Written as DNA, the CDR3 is TGTGCCAGCAGATTGGCAGGCCTAAATCAGCCCCAGCATTTT. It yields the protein CASRLAGLNQPQHF.

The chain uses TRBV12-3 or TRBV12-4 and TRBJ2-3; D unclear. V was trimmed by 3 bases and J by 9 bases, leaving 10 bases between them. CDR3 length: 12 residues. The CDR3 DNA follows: TGTGCCAGCAGTTTCAACGAAGTCACGCAGTATTTT. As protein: CASSFNEVTQYF.

CDR3 DNA: TGTGCCAGCAGGACAGGGGTTTCGAACACTGAAGCTTTCTTT. It encodes CASRTGVSNTEAFF. V and J are TRBV27 and TRBJ1-1, with 8 bases lining up with TRBD1. V lost 6 bases and J lost 1; bases outside the gene matches: 4. The CDR3 runs 14 residues. CDR1 is MNHEY, CDR2 SMNVEV, per germline (reference sequence).

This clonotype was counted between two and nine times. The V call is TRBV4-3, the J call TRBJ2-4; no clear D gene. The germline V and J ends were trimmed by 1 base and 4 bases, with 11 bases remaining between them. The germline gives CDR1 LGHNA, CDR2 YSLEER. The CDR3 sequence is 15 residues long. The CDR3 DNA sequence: TGCGCCAGCAGCCAAGGCGGCACCGCTAAAAACATTCAGTACTTC. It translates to CASSQGGTAKNIQYF.

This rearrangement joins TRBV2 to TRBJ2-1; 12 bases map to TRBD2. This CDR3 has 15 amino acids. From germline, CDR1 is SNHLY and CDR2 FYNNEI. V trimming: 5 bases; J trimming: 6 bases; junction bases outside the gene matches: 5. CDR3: CASSPGLAGPNEQFF. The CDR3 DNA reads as TGTGCCAGCAGTCCGGGACTAGCGGGTCCCAATGAGCAGTTCTTC.

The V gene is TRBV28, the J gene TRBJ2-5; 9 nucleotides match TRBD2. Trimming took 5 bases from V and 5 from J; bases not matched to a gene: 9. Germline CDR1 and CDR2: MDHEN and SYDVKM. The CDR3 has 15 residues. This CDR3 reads CASSPRGLAGETQYF. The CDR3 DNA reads TGTGCCAGCAGTCCCAGGGGACTAGCCGGCGAGACCCAGTACTTC.

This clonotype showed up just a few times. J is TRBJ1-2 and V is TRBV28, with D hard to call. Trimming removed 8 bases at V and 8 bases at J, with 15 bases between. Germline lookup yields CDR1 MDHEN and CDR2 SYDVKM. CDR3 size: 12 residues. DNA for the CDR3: TGTGCCAGCCCTTTGGACCCTGGCGGCTACACCTTC. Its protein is CASPLDPGGYTF.

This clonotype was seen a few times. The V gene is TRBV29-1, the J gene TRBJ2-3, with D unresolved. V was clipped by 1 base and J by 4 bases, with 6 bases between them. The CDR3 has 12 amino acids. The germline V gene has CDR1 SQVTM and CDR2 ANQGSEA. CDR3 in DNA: TGCAGCGTTGAAGCGGGTCCAGATACGCAGTATTTT. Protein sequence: CSVEAGPDTQYF.

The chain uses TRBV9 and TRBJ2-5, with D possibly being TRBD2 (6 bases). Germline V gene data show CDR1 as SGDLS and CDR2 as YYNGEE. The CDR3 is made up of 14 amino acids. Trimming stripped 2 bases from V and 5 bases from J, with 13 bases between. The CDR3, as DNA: TGTGCCAGCAGCGTTGGAGGGCAGTCGGAGACCCAGTACTTC. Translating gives CASSVGGQSETQYF.

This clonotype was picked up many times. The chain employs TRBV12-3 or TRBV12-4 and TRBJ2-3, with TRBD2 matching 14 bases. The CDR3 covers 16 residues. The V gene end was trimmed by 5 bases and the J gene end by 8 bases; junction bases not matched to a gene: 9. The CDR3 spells CASSAQEGLAGVTQYF. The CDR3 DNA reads TGTGCCAGCAGTGCCCAGGAGGGACTAGCGGGAGTTACGCAGTATTTT.